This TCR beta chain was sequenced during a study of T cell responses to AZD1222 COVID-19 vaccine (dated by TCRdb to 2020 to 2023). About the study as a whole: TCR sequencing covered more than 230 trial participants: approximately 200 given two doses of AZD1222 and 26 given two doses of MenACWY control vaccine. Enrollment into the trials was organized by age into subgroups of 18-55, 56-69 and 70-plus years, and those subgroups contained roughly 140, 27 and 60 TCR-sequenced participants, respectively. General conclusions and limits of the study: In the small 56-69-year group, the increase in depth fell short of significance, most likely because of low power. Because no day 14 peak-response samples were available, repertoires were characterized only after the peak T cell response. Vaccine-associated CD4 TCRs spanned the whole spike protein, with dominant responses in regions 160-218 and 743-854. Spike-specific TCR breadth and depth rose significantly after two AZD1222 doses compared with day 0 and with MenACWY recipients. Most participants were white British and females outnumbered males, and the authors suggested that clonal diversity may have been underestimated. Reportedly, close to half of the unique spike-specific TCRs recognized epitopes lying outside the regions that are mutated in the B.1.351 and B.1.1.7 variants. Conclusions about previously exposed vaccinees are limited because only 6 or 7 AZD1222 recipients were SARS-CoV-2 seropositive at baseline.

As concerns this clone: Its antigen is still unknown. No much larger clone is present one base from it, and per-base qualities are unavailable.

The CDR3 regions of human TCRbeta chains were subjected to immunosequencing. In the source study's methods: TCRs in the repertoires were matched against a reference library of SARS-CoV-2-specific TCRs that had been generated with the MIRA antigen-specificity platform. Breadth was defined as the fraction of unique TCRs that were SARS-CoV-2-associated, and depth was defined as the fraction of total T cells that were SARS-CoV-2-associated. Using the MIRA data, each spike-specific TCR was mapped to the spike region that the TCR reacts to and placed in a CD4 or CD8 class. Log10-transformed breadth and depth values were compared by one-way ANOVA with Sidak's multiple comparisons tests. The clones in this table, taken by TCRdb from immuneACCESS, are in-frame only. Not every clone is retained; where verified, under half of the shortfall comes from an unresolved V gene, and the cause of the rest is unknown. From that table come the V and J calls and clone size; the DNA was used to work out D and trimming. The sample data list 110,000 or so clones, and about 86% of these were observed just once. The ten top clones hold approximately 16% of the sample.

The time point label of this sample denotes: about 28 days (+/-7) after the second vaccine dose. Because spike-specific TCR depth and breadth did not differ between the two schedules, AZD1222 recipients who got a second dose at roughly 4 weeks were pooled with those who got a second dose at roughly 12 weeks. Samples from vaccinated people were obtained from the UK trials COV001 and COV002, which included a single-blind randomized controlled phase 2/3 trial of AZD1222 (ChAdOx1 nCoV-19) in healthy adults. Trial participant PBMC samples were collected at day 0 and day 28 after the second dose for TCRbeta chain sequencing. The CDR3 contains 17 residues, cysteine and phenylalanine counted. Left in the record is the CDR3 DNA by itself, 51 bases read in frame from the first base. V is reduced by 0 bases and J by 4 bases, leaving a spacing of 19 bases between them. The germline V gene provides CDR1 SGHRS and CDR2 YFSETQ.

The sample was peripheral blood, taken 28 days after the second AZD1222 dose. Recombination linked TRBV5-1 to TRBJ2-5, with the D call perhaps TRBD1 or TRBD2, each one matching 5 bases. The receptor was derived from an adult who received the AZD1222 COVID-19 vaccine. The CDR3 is CASSLDRGARLIETQYF. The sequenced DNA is TGCGCCAGCAGCTTGGATCGAGGGGCGCGGCTAATAGAGACCCAGTACTTC.